The TCR beta chain described here comes from a study of blood T cell repertoires in COVID-19. Across the whole study: Researchers got acute and convalescent COVID-19 samples from the United States, Italy and Spain. Nucleic acid was either cDNA or gDNA, and it came from T cells, B-cell-depleted T cells, or PBMCs.

Original handling: Scientists estimated how many nucleated cells there were by amplifying reference gene primers. The table came from immunoSEQ multiplex PCR; TCRdb's copy has only in-frame clones and leaves some out. The V and J calls and clone size come from that table; D and trimming were worked out from the DNA. The sample yields about 49,000 clones, 70% to 90% seen once. Germline V gene data show CDR1 as SGHAT and CDR2 as FQNNGV. V shed 5 bases and J 0 bases; nucleotides not matched to a gene: 4. CDR3 length equals 16 residues. The material sequenced was peripheral blood. The gene calls are TRBV11-2 and TRBJ2-5; 12 bases fit TRBD2. This clonotype was obtained from a man between 40 and 49 years old with active COVID-19. The DNA for the CDR3 is TGTGCCAGCAGCCCCGGGACTAGCGGGCACCAAGAGACCCAGTACTTC. It specifies CASSPGTSGHQETQYF.